This T cell receptor (beta chain) emerged from a study of blood T cell repertoires in COVID-19. About the research overall: Specimens from acute and convalescent COVID-19 originated in the United States, Italy and Spain.

V was cut by 0 bases and J by 10 bases, with 12 bases left in between. Germline lookup yields CDR1 MNHEY and CDR2 SVGAGI. The CDR3 is made up of 13 amino acids. In the study's own analysis: Scientists estimated how many nucleated cells there were by amplifying reference gene primers. Repertoires were generated with immunoSEQ multiplex PCR, while TCRdb's copy carries only in-frame clones and drops some. The V and J calls and clone size come from that table; D and trimming were worked out from the DNA. Seen here are fewer than 200,000 clones, roughly 87% observed once, and the top ten hold approximately 8%.

The chain couples TRBV6-5 to TRBJ1-1, with D hard to call. The source of this sequence is a woman aged 55-70 years with COVID-19, enrolled during active disease. The sample taken for sequencing was peripheral blood. CDR3 in DNA: TGTGCCAGCAGTTACTCGCAGTTGGTACCAGCTTTCTTT. Translation gives CASSYSQLVPAFF.